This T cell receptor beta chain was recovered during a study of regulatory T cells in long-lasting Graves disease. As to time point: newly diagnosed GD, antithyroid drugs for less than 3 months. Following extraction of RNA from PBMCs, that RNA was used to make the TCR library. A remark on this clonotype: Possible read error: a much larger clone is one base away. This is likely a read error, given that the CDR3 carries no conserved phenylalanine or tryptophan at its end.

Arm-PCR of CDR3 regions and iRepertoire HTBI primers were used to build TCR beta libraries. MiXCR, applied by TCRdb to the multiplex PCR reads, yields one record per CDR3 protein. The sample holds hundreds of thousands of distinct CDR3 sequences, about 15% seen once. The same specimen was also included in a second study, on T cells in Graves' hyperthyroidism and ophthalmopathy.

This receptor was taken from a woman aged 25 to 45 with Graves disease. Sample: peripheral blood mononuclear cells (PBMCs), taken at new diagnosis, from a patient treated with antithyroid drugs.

The CDR3 DNA follows: TGTGCCACCAGTACACCCACGGGTCCAGATACGCAGTATTCT. Amino acids: CATSTPTGPDTQYS. The chain has TRBV24-1 and TRBJ2-3; unclear D gene. The length of the CDR3 is 14 residues. The germline V gene has CDR1 KGHDR and CDR2 SFDVKD. Trimming stripped 6 bases from V and 4 bases from J, with 13 bases between.